These 20 T cell receptor beta chains were sequenced from one sample in a study of cytomegalovirus exposure and HLA in healthy donors. The primer mix had 60 Vbeta and 13 Jbeta primers. Data came from immunoSEQ multiplex PCR; TCRdb stores just in-frame clones and leaves some out. This sample yields around 200,000 clones, of which around 89% are seen a single time; 0.9% to 1.1% belongs to the top ten. Sequencing was performed on PBMCs. The receptor set was obtained from a woman aged 18-29 years in good health and CMV-seronegative.

The chain has TRBV7-9 and TRBJ1-1; D is perhaps TRBD1 (5 bases). This CDR3 has 14 residues. CDR1 is SEHNR and CDR2 is FQNEAQ in the germline V gene (reference sequence). Trimming shortened V by 3 bases and J by 1 base, and 9 bases separated the two germline ends. The CDR3 nucleotides read TGTGCCAGCAGCTTCCCTACAGGGAACACTGAAGCTTTCTTT. The encoded protein is CASSFPTGNTEAFF.

The CDR3: CASMNGGGYSPLHF. In DNA, the CDR3 is TGTGCCAGCATGAATGGAGGGGGCTATTCACCCCTCCACTTT. V gene TRBV6-1 combines with J gene TRBJ1-6; TRBD1 matches at 7 bases. The CDR3 length is 14 residues. Germline V gene sequence: CDR1 MNHNS, CDR2 SASEGT. Trimming cost V 7 bases and J 8 bases; bases outside gene matches: 8.

The chain links TRBV6-5 to TRBJ1-5; 7 bases align to TRBD1. Losses at the gene ends were 8 bases for V and 5 bases for J; bases not matched to a gene: 6. Germline CDR1 is MNHEY and CDR2 is SVGAGI. CDR3 length: 13 amino acids. The CDR3 sequence: CASSGTVYQPQHF. CDR3 nucleotide sequence: TGTGCCAGCTCCGGGACAGTCTATCAGCCCCAGCATTTT.

The chain couples TRBV10-1 to TRBJ2-3; TRBD2 aligns across 14 bases. Germline loops: CDR1 WNHNN, CDR2 SYGVQD (reference sequence). Unmatched junction bases numbered 15, after V lost 9 bases and J lost 4 bases. The CDR3 spans 18 residues. Written as DNA, the CDR3 is TGCGCCAGTGGAGGTCGACTCCCGGGACTAGCGGGAGCAGATACGCAGTATTTT. This encodes CASGGRLPGLAGADTQYF.

The J gene is TRBJ1-2, the V gene TRBV5-4; no clear D. This CDR3 has 15 amino acids. V gave up 0 bases and J gave up 4 bases, with 13 bases separating them. Germline CDR1 is SGHNT and CDR2 is YYREEE (reference sequence). The CDR3 bases are TGTGCCAGCAGCTTGGTGGCTTCCCGAACCTATGGCTACACCTTC. This codes for CASSLVASRTYGYTF.

The chain has TRBV27 and TRBJ2-3, with TRBD2 as a possible D gene (6 bases). The germline V and J ends were trimmed by 5 bases and 1 base, with 16 bases remaining between them. The CDR3 is 16 amino acids. Per germline, CDR1 MNHEY and CDR2 SMNVEV (reference sequence). The CDR3 is CASSEGTGFRTDTQYF. CDR3 nucleotide sequence: TGTGCCAGCAGTGAAGGGACTGGGTTTCGCACAGATACGCAGTATTTT.

The V gene is TRBV10-1, the J gene TRBJ2-2; TRBD2 might be the D (6 bases). Germline CDR1 reads WNHNN; CDR2 reads SYGVQD (reference sequence). Trimming stripped 0 bases from V and 4 bases from J, with 15 bases between. There are 17 residues in the CDR3. Written as DNA, the CDR3 is TGCGCCAGCAGTGAGTCCGGGGGACCCTCGGGCACCGGGGAGCTGTTTTTT. Encoded protein: CASSESGGPSGTGELFF.

The gene calls are TRBV7-2 and TRBJ1-1, with D possibly matching TRBD1 (5 bases). Germline V CDR1 and CDR2: SGHTA, FQGNSA. The CDR3 runs to 15 residues. V lost 0 bases, J lost 0 bases, and 8 bases lay in between. This CDR3 is CASSLAGGMNTEAFF. DNA of the CDR3: TGTGCCAGCAGCTTAGCGGGGGGGATGAACACTGAAGCTTTCTTT.

The chain couples TRBV6-1 to TRBJ2-5; possibly TRBD2 for D (7 bases). V lost 3 bases and J lost 5, with 25 bases in between. The CDR3 totals 18 residues. Germline loops: CDR1 MNHNS, CDR2 SASEGT. The DNA for the CDR3 is TGTGCCAGCAGTGATTTGAAGGCGCGTCGGGGGGCAGGTGAGACCCAGTACTTC. Its translation: CASSDLKARRGAGETQYF.

This chain joins TRBV5-6 and TRBJ2-1; the D gene is possibly TRBD1 (6 bases). Germline V gene sequence: CDR1 SGHDT, CDR2 YYEEEE. V lost 0 bases and J 7 bases, leaving 17 bases between the germline ends. The CDR3 is 16 residues long. CDR3 residues: CASSLVQGLPGNEQFF. CDR3 bases: TGTGCCAGCAGCTTGGTTCAGGGGCTCCCGGGGAATGAGCAGTTCTTC.

This chain uses TRBV27 with TRBJ1-1; tentatively, D is TRBD1 (6 bases). CDR1 is MNHEY and CDR2 is SMNVEV in the germline V gene (reference sequence). CDR3 length: 13 amino acids. The germline V and J ends were trimmed by 4 bases and 13 bases, with 19 bases remaining between them. CDR3 in amino acids: CASSSNPGGANFF. CDR3 nucleotides: TGTGCCAGCAGTTCCAACCCTGGGGGGGCGAATTTCTTT.

The CDR3 bases are TGTGCCTGGAGTGGCCTGACTAGCGGGAGATCGAACACCGGGGAGCTGTTTTTT. Translation gives CAWSGLTSGRSNTGELFF. The chain employs TRBV30 and TRBJ2-2; TRBD2 aligns across 12 bases. The germline V gene has CDR1 GTSNPN and CDR2 SVGIG (reference sequence). This CDR3 contains 18 residues. V lost 1 base, J lost 0 bases, and 6 bases stayed unmatched.

V usage is TRBV6-4 and J usage is TRBJ2-1, with 7 bases fitting TRBD1. Germline CDR1 is MRHNA and CDR2 is SNTAGT. V lost 4 bases and J lost 15; bases outside the gene matches: 6. The CDR3 sequence is 11 residues long. CDR3 loop: CASSGGGARFF. For the CDR3, the DNA is TGTGCCAGCAGTGGAGGGGGCGCTCGGTTCTTC.

V is TRBV19 and J is TRBJ2-3, with D possibly being TRBD1 (6 bases). The CDR3 extends over 15 amino acids. V lost 5 bases and J lost 0, with 12 bases in between. Germline CDR1 LNHDA, CDR2 SQIVND (reference sequence). CDR3 coding DNA: TGTGCCAGTAGTCCTGGGACATCTAGCACAGATACGCAGTATTTT. This codes for CASSPGTSSTDTQYF.

The chain carries TRBV10-3 and TRBJ1-5, with 7 bases matching TRBD1. The CDR3 is 15 residues long. The germline gives CDR1 ENHRY, CDR2 SYGVKD. The V segment lost 6 bases and the J segment 2 bases; nucleotides outside the gene matches: 7. CDR3 coding DNA: TGTGCCATCAGCCTTACAGACAGGGGCAATCAGCCCCAGCATTTT. Translated: CAISLTDRGNQPQHF.

This CDR3 reads CASRTGGFGNTEAFF. In DNA, the CDR3 is TGTGCCAGCAGGACAGGGGGCTTTGGGAACACTGAAGCTTTCTTT. The J gene is TRBJ1-1, the V gene TRBV5-4; 10 nucleotides line up with TRBD1. The CDR3 has 15 residues. Germline lookup yields CDR1 SGHNT and CDR2 YYREEE (reference sequence). Trimming at V came to 5 bases and at J to 1 base, leaving 5 bases not matched to a gene. The full variable domain, its missing parts supplied by reference TRBV5-4 and TRBJ1-1, is ETGVTQSPTHLIKTRGQQVTLRCSSQSGHNTVSWYQQALGQGPQFIFQYYREEENGRGNFPPRFSGLQFPNYSSELNVNALELDDSALYLCASRTGGFGNTEAFFGQGTRLTVV.

The CDR3 loop reads CASSLRTVKGTEAFF. CDR3 DNA: TGTGCCAGCAGCTTGAGGACAGTCAAAGGCACTGAAGCTTTCTTT. The rearrangement links TRBV5-4 to TRBJ1-1; TRBD1 might be the D (6 bases). V was shortened by 1 base and J by 4 bases, with 14 bases between the two germline ends. The CDR3 totals 15 residues. The germline CDR1 and CDR2 sequences are SGHNT and YYREEE (reference sequence).

The chain is built from TRBV21-1 and TRBJ2-3; the D call TRBD2 from the table was never checked on the DNA. TRBV21-1 is annotated as a pseudogene. The CDR3 is 18 amino acids. CDR3 loop: CASSKLRGLAGGPDTQYF. The DNA for the CDR3 is TGTGCCAGCAGCAAATTAAGGGGACTAGCGGGAGGGCCAGATACGCAGTATTTT.

This chain links TRBV6-6 with TRBJ2-7; possible D gene TRBD2, 6 bases. With 0 bases removed from V and 1 base from J, the gap between germline ends came to 10 bases. This CDR3 contains 15 residues. Germline V gene lookup returns CDR1 MNHNY and CDR2 SVGAGI (reference sequence). The CDR3 here is CASSYSTGRSYEQYF. The CDR3, as DNA: TGTGCCAGCAGTTACTCGACCGGGAGATCCTACGAGCAGTACTTC.

V and J are TRBV7-9 and TRBJ2-3, with 7 bases identical to TRBD2. Germline V gene sequence: CDR1 SEHNR, CDR2 FQNEAQ (reference sequence). J gave up 0 bases and V 3 bases, and 3 bases lay outside the gene matches. This CDR3 comprises 15 residues. The CDR3 sequence is CASSFTSVSTDTQYF. The DNA for the CDR3 is TGTGCCAGCAGCTTTACTAGCGTCAGCACAGATACGCAGTATTTT.